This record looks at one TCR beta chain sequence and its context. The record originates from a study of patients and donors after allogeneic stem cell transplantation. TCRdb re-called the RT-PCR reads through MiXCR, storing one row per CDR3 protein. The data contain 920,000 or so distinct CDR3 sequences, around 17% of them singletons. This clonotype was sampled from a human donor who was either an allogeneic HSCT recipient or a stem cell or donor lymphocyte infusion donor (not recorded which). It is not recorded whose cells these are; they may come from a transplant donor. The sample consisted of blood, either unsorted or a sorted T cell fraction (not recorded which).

The CDR3 sequence: CASSTFLGDTQYF. In nucleotides, the CDR3 is TGCGCCAGCAGCACGTTCCTCGGGGATACGCAGTATTTT. The chain links TRBV5-1 to TRBJ2-3; the D is unclear. The CDR3 has 13 residues. CDR1 is SGHRS and CDR2 is YFSETQ in the germline V gene. Trimming removed 4 bases at V and 6 bases at J, with 12 bases between.